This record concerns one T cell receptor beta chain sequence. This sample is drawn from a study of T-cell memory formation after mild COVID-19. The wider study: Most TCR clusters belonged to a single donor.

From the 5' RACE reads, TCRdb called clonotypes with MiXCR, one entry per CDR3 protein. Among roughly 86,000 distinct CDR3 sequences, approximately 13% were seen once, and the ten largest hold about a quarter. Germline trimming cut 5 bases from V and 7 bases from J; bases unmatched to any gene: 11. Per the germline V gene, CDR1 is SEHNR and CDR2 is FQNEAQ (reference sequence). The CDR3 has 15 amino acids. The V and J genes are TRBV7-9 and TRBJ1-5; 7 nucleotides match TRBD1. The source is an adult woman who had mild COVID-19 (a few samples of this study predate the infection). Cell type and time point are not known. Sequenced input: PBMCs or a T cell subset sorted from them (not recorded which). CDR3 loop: CASSRDREVGQPQHF. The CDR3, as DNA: TGTGCCAGCAGCCGTGACAGGGAAGTGGGCCAGCCCCAGCATTTT.